The 26 T cell receptor beta chains reported below all come from one sample, sequenced in a study of OX40 agonist ivuxolimab in advanced cancers. The data were produced by immunoSEQ multiplex PCR, yet TCRdb's version contains in-frame clones alone and is incomplete. The table has 80,000 or so clones, roughly 88% seen once; the top ten hold 1.5% to 2%. The material was CD4+ or CD8+ T cells sorted from blood, obtained in a trial of the OX40 agonist ivuxolimab. These receptors originate from an adult with an advanced solid tumor such as melanoma, head and neck, liver or kidney cancer.

This chain links TRBV5-1 with TRBJ1-1, with 10 bases fitting TRBD1. This CDR3 contains 13 residues. J lost 6 bases, V lost 3 bases, and 2 bases had no gene match. CDR1 and CDR2 from the germline V gene are SGHRS and YFSETQ. CDR3 residues: CASSSGQGSEAFF. The CDR3 DNA is TGCGCCAGCAGCTCGGGACAGGGGTCTGAAGCTTTCTTT.

The CDR3 nucleotides read TGTGCCAGCAGCTTAATTGGGGCGGGATCGGGAGCTTTCTTT. This encodes CASSLIGAGSGAFF. The gene calls are TRBV5-4 and TRBJ1-1; TRBD1 is a possible D gene (5 bases). The CDR3 covers 14 residues. Germline V gene sequence: CDR1 SGHNT, CDR2 YYREEE (reference sequence). Trimming cost V 2 bases and J 10 bases, with 18 bases left between them.

The rearrangement links TRBV28 to TRBJ2-1; TRBD2 matches at 10 bases. Germline V gene lookup returns CDR1 MDHEN and CDR2 SYDVKM. The CDR3 contains 16 residues. V was clipped by 4 bases and J by 2 bases; unmatched bases: 5. CDR3 in DNA: TGTGCCAGCAGTTCAGGACTAGCGGTCACCTACAATGAGCAGTTCTTC. This translates into CASSSGLAVTYNEQFF.

The chain joins TRBV9 to TRBJ1-6; 8 bases map to TRBD1. CDR1 is SGDLS and CDR2 is YYNGEE in the germline V gene. The CDR3 covers 15 residues. V shed 3 bases and J 7 bases; nucleotides not matched to a gene: 6. DNA for the CDR3: TGTGCCAGCAGCGCCCAAACAGGGGGGAATTCACCCCTCCACTTT. Translated, it gives CASSAQTGGNSPLHF.

The chain is built from TRBV6-6 and TRBJ1-4, with 9 bases lining up with TRBD1. Trimming at V came to 6 bases and at J to 4 bases, leaving 9 bases not matched to a gene. This CDR3 spans 16 amino acids. CDR1 is MNHNY, CDR2 SVGAGI, per germline (reference sequence). CDR3 coding DNA: TGTGCCAGCAGGAGCGCACAGGGGGCCATTAATGAAAAACTGTTTTTT. Its translation is CASRSAQGAINEKLFF.

This chain joins TRBV6-5 and TRBJ2-7; 7 bases are shared with TRBD1. The CDR3 totals 14 residues. J was trimmed by 2 bases and V by 6 bases; bases with no gene match: 7. Germline V gives CDR1 MNHEY, CDR2 SVGAGI. CDR3 region: CASRTLGTAYEQYF. The DNA of the CDR3 is TGTGCCAGCAGAACCTTAGGGACAGCCTACGAGCAGTACTTC.

The rearrangement uses TRBV7-6 and TRBJ2-2; D remains ambiguous. V dropped 2 bases and J dropped 8 bases, with 12 bases sitting between them. The CDR3 has 14 amino acids. Per germline, CDR1 SGHVS and CDR2 FNYEAQ. CDR3 loop: CASSLRDPNGELFF. The CDR3, as DNA: TGTGCCAGCAGCTTACGAGACCCCAATGGGGAGCTGTTTTTT.

The chain couples TRBV5-1 to TRBJ2-3, with 8 positions matching TRBD1. Trimming removed 5 bases from V and 2 bases from J; junction bases left unmatched: 7. Germline V gene data show CDR1 as SGHRS and CDR2 as YFSETQ. This CDR3 is 15 amino acids long. Here the CDR3 reads CASRAPGQVTDTQYF. The CDR3 nucleotides are TGCGCCAGCAGGGCACCGGGACAGGTCACAGATACGCAGTATTTT. The full variable domain, its missing parts supplied by reference TRBV5-1 and TRBJ2-3, is KAGVTQTPRYLIKTRGQQVTLSCSPISGHRSVSWYQQTPGQGLQFLFEYFSETQRNKGNFPGRFSGRQFSNSRSEMNVSTLELGDSALYLCASRAPGQVTDTQYFGPGTRLTVL.

The chain links TRBV4-2 to TRBJ2-7; D possibly corresponds to TRBD1 (6 bases). The germline V and J ends were trimmed by 1 base and 0 bases, with 10 bases remaining between them. The V gene's germline CDR1 is LGHNA and CDR2 YNFKEQ. The CDR3 has 15 residues. CDR3: CASSQGDRSSYEQYF. CDR3 coding DNA: TGTGCCAGCAGCCAAGGTGACAGGAGCTCCTACGAGCAGTACTTC.

V gene TRBV6-1 combines with J gene TRBJ2-7; D not resolved. CDR1 and CDR2 from the germline V gene are MNHNS and SASEGT. The V end was cut by 6 bases, the J end by 2 bases, with 11 bases between. The CDR3 runs 13 residues. The CDR3 DNA follows: TGTGCCAGCAGGGCGGCAGGAGCCTACGAGCAGTACTTC. Protein product: CASRAAGAYEQYF.

The gene calls are TRBV30 and TRBJ2-3, with D possibly being TRBD2 (6 bases). CDR1 GTSNPN and CDR2 SVGIG come from the germline V gene (reference sequence). The CDR3 is 14 residues long. The CDR3 sequence: CAGGTAGNTDTQYF. CDR3 in DNA: TGTGCTGGCGGTACGGCGGGGAACACAGATACGCAGTATTTT.

CDR3 DNA: TGCGCCAGCAGCGCCCAAGGACAGGGTCTTTATGGCTACACCTTC. This codes for CASSAQGQGLYGYTF. V is TRBV5-1 and J is TRBJ1-2; 8 bases are a match to TRBD1. V was pared by 4 bases and J by 5 bases, with 10 bases of the junction left unmatched. In germline, CDR1 is SGHRS, CDR2 YFSETQ. There are 15 residues in the CDR3. Full variable domain (rest looked up from reference TRBV5-1 and TRBJ1-2): KAGVTQTPRYLIKTRGQQVTLSCSPISGHRSVSWYQQTPGQGLQFLFEYFSETQRNKGNFPGRFSGRQFSNSRSEMNVSTLELGDSALYLCASSAQGQGLYGYTFGSGTRLTVV.

The rearrangement joins TRBV11-3 to TRBJ1-1; a possible D gene is TRBD1 (5 bases). Germline CDR1 is SGHNT and CDR2 is YENEEA. CDR3 length: 16 amino acids. V gave up 2 bases and J gave up 5 bases, with 18 bases separating them. DNA for the CDR3: TGTGCCAGCAGCTTATCCGGGGGAATCCCCCAGACTGAAGCTTTCTTT. Its protein is CASSLSGGIPQTEAFF.

The table lists this clone with a count of one. The V call is TRBV18, the J call TRBJ2-6; 8 nucleotides align to TRBD1. Germline CDR1 is KGHSH and CDR2 is LQKENI. The CDR3 runs to 17 residues. Losses at the gene ends were 3 bases for V and 4 bases for J; bases not matched to a gene: 8. CDR3 nucleotide sequence: TGTGCCAGCTCACCTCAGGGGGCCGCGGGAGGGGCCAACGTCCTGACTTTC. Amino acid sequence: CASSPQGAAGGANVLTF.

The CDR3 loop reads CASSSRVAREDEQFF. In DNA, the CDR3 is TGTGCCAGCAGCTCCCGGGTTGCCCGAGAGGATGAGCAGTTCTTC. J is TRBJ2-1 and V is TRBV7-8; D gene uncertain. V gave up 4 bases and J gave up 8 bases, with 18 bases separating them. CDR3 size: 15 residues. Germline V lookup: CDR1 SGHVS, CDR2 FQNEAQ.

The chain uses TRBV5-6 and TRBJ2-7; 8 positions agree with TRBD2. CDR1 SGHDT and CDR2 YYEEEE come from the germline V gene. The CDR3 is made up of 14 amino acids. The V segment lost 4 bases and the J segment 2 bases; nucleotides outside the gene matches: 5. The DNA for the CDR3 is TGTGCCAGCAGCCGGGGGGGCTATACCTACGAGCAGTACTTC. This translates into CASSRGGYTYEQYF.

The rearrangement joins TRBV7-2 to TRBJ2-7, with 11 bases matching TRBD2. The CDR3 consists of 15 residues. V lost 5 bases and J lost 5; bases outside the gene matches: 8. From germline, CDR1 is SGHTA and CDR2 FQGNSA. The CDR3 sequence is CASSLLSGRANEQYF. CDR3 nucleotide sequence: TGTGCCAGCAGCCTACTTAGCGGGAGGGCCAACGAGCAGTACTTC.

This clone was detected once. V usage is TRBV29-1 and J usage is TRBJ2-2, with D possibly TRBD1 on 5 matching bases. CDR3 size: 16 residues. Germline V gene sequence: CDR1 SQVTM, CDR2 ANQGSEA. The V end was cut by 0 bases, the J end by 3 bases, with 14 bases between. The CDR3 region has the DNA TGCAGCGTTGAAGATACCGGGCAGGGTCACACCGGGGAGCTGTTTTTT. Protein: CSVEDTGQGHTGELFF.

This rearrangement joins TRBV25-1 to TRBJ2-7, with no clear D. V was shortened by 4 bases and J by 3 bases, with 7 bases between the two germline ends. In germline, CDR1 is MGHDK, CDR2 SYGVNS. The CDR3 is 12 residues long. CDR3 amino acids: CASSGLLYEQYF. In DNA form, the CDR3 reads TGTGCCAGCAGTGGGTTACTCTACGAGCAGTACTTC.

The V call is TRBV5-6, the J call TRBJ1-2; 9 bases are shared with TRBD1. The CDR3 loop spans 16 amino acids. Unmatched junction bases numbered 5, after V lost 2 bases and J lost 0 bases. In germline, CDR1 is SGHDT, CDR2 YYEEEE. The CDR3 nucleotides read TGTGCCAGCAGCTTTCCGACAGGGGGATCTAACTATGGCTACACCTTC. It codes for CASSFPTGGSNYGYTF. Supplemented by reference TRBV5-6 and TRBJ1-2, the full variable domain reads DAGVTQSPTHLIKTRGQQVTLRCSPKSGHDTVSWYQQALGQGPQFIFQYYEEEERQRGNFPDRFSGHQFPNYSSELNVNALLLGDSALYLCASSFPTGGSNYGYTFGSGTRLTVV.

V usage is TRBV30 and J usage is TRBJ1-2; 9 positions match TRBD1. The CDR3 loop spans 18 amino acids. Germline CDR1 is GTSNPN and CDR2 is SVGIG (reference sequence). Trimming cost V 3 bases and J 4 bases; bases outside gene matches: 18. The CDR3 reads CAWSFLRGTGRYGYGYTF. CDR3 nucleotide sequence: TGTGCCTGGAGCTTCCTCCGAGGGACAGGGAGATATGGCTATGGCTACACCTTC.

The rearrangement joins TRBV2 to TRBJ2-5, with TRBD2 matching 8 bases. The germline V gene has CDR1 SNHLY and CDR2 FYNNEI. After removal of 6 bases from V and 3 bases from J, the junction contained 0 bases not matched to a gene. This CDR3 region has 12 residues. DNA of the CDR3: TGTGCCAGCAGACTAGCGGAAGAGACCCAGTACTTC. Amino acid sequence: CASRLAEETQYF.

This sequence joins TRBV28 and TRBJ2-4; TRBD2 matches 8 bases. Germline V gene lookup returns CDR1 MDHEN and CDR2 SYDVKM. CDR3 length: 16 residues. J gave up 0 bases and V 2 bases, and 3 bases lay outside the gene matches. The CDR3 sequence: CASSLSGSGAKNIQYF. The CDR3 nucleotides read TGTGCCAGCAGTTTAAGCGGGAGCGGAGCCAAAAACATTCAGTACTTC.

The CDR3 nucleotides read TGCGCCAGCAGCCAAGACGTGTTCGGCGGCTCCATATATTTT. Translating it yields CASSQDVFGGSIYF. The gene calls are TRBV4-3 and TRBJ1-3; D remains ambiguous. The germline V gene has CDR1 LGHNA and CDR2 YSLEER. This CDR3 is 14 amino acids long. The V and J ends lost 0 bases and 11 bases respectively, with 14 bases between them.

The rearrangement links TRBV5-6 to TRBJ1-1, with TRBD1 matching over 7 bases. The V segment lost 4 bases and the J segment 0 bases; nucleotides outside the gene matches: 3. This CDR3 has 14 amino acids. The germline V gene encodes CDR1 SGHDT and CDR2 YYEEEE. The CDR3 DNA reads as TGTGCCAGCAGCCCAGGGACAGTGAACACTGAAGCTTTCTTT. This codes for CASSPGTVNTEAFF.

The chain carries TRBV28 and TRBJ2-7; the D gene is possibly TRBD2 (6 bases). V dropped 7 bases and J dropped 1 base, with 17 bases sitting between them. This CDR3 comprises 15 residues. Germline V gene lookup returns CDR1 MDHEN and CDR2 SYDVKM. The CDR3 is CASNPLGTGSYEQYF. The CDR3 DNA reads TGTGCCAGCAATCCTCTGGGGACTGGGTCCTACGAGCAGTACTTC.